This T cell receptor beta chain was recorded in a study of cytomegalovirus exposure and HLA in healthy donors. General study points: Investigators reported around 150 TCR beta chains as tied to cytomegalovirus. Follow-up analysis later connected one missense variant in DCLRE1C with trimming of TCR beta V- and J-genes.

About this clone itself: Its antigen is still unknown.

With 60 Vbeta and 13 Jbeta primers, the PCR was carried out. In the original analysis: Later, an analysis found approximately 80 million unique TCR beta chains, and 10 million to 11 million of these were shared. Here immunoSEQ multiplex PCR was the method, and the copy in TCRdb shows in-frame clones only, minus some. That table supplies the V and J calls and clone size; D and trimming were determined from the DNA. The repertoire table contains around 45,000 clones. The CDR3 is 14 amino acids. Germline CDR1 and CDR2: SGHTA and FQGNSA. Trimming took 0 bases from V and 5 from J, leaving 10 bases between them.

The rearrangement links TRBV7-2 to TRBJ1-2, with a possible D match to TRBD1 (5 bases). The source material was PBMCs. The TCR comes from a male donor in good health and CMV-seronegative. CDR3 loop: CASSLAVREYGYTF. CDR3 sequence (DNA): TGTGCCAGCAGCTTAGCTGTCAGGGAATATGGCTACACCTTC.